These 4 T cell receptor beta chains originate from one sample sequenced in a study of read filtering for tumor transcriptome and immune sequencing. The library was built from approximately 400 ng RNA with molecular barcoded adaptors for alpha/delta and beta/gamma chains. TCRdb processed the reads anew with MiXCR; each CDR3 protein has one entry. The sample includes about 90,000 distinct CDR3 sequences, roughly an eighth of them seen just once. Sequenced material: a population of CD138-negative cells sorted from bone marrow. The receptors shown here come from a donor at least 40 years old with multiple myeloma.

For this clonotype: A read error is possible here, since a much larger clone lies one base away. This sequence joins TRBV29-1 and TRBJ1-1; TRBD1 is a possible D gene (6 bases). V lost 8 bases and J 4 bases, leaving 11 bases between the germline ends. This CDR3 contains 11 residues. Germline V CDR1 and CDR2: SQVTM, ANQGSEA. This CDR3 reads CSSMGATEAFF. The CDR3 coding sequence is TGCAGCTCAATGGGGGCCACTGAAGCTTTCTTT.

CDR3 sequence reads: CASSSGVRVEAFF. The CDR3 DNA follows: TGTGCCAGCAGTTCCGGGGTCCGAGTAGAAGCTTTCTTT. The chain couples TRBV12-3 or TRBV12-4 to TRBJ1-1, with unresolved D. The CDR3 has 13 amino acids. The V and J ends lost 4 bases and 8 bases respectively, with 14 bases between them.

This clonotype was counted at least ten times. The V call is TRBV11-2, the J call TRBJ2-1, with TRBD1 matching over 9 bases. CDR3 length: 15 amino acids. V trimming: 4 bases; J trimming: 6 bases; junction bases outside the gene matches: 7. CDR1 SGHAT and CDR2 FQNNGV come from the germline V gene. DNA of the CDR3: TGTGCCAGCAGCTCCAACCCGGACAGGGGCAATGAGCAGTTCTTC. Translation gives CASSSNPDRGNEQFF.

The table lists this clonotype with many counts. CDR3 DNA: TGCAGTGCTACCCCAGGGGGGCACGAGCAGTACTTC. This encodes CSATPGGHEQYF. J is TRBJ2-7 and V is TRBV20-1, with D perhaps matching TRBD1 (7 bases). This CDR3 has 12 amino acids. V lost 4 bases, J lost 5 bases, and 12 bases lay in between. The germline CDR1 and CDR2 sequences are DFQATT and SNEGSKA (reference sequence).